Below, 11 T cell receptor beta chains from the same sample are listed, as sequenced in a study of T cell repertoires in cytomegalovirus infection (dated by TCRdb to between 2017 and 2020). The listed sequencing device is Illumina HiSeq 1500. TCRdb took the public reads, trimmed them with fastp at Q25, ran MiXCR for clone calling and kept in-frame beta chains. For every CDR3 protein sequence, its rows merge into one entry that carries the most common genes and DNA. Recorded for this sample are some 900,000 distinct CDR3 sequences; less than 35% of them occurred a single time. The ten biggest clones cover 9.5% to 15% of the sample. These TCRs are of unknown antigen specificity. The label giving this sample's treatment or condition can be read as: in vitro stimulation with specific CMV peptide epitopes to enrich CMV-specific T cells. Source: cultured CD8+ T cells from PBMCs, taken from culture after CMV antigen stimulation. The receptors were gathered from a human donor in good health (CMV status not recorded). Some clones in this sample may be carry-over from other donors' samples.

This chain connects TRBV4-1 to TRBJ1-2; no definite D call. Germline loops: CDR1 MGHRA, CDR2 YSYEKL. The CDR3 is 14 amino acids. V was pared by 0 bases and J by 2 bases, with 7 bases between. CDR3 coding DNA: TGCGCCAGCAGCCAAGAGCCCTCCAACTATGGCTACACCTTC. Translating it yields CASSQEPSNYGYTF.

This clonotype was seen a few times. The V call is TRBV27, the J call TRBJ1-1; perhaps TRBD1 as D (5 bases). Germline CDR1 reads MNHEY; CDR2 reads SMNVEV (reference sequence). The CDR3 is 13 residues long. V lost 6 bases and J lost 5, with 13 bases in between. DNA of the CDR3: TGTGCCAGCAGGGTATTGGGGGTGACTGAAGCTTTCTTT. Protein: CASRVLGVTEAFF.

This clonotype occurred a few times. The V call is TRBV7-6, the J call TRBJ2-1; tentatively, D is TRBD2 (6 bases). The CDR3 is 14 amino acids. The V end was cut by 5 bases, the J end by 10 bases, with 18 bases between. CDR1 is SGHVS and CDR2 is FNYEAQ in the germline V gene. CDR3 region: CASSLSFGGAEQFF. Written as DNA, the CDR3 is TGTGCCAGCAGCCTCTCCTTCGGCGGGGCCGAGCAGTTCTTC.

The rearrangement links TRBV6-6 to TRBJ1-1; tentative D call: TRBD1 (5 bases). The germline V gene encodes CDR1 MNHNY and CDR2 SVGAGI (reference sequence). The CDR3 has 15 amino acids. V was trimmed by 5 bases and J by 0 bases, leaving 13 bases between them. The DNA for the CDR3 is TGTGCCAGCAGTCCCGGGGGAACCCTGAACACTGAAGCTTTCTTT. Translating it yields CASSPGGTLNTEAFF.

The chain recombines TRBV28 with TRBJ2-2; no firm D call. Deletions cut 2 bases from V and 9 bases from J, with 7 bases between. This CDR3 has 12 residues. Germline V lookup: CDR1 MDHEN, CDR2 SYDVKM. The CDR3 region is CASSLPRRELFF. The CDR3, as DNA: TGTGCCAGCAGTTTACCCAGGAGGGAGCTGTTTTTT.

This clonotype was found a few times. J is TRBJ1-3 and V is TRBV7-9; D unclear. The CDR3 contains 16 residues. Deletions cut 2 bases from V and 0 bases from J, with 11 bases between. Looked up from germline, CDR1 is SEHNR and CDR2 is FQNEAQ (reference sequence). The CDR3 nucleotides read TGTGCCAGCAGCTTAAAAGAGGATAGCTCTGGAAACACCATATATTTT. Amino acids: CASSLKEDSSGNTIYF.

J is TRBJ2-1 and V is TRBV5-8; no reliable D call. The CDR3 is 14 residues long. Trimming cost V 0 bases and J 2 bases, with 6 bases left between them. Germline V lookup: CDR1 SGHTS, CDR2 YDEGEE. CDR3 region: CASSLEVAYNEQFF. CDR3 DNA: TGTGCCAGCAGCTTGGAGGTAGCCTACAATGAGCAGTTCTTC.

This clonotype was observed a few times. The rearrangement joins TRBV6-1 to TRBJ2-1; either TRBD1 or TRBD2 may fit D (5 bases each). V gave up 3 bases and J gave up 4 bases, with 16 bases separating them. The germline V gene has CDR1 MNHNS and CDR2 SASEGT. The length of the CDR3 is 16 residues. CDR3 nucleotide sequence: TGTGCCAGCAGTGAGTTGAGGGGCTCGGGGTACAATGAGCAGTTCTTC. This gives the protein CASSELRGSGYNEQFF.

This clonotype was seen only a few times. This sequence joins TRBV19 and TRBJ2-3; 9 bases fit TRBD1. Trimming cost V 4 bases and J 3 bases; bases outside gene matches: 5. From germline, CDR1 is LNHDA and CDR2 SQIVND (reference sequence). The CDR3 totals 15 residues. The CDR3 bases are TGTGCCAGTAGTAGAAACAGGGGGCGTACAGATACGCAGTATTTT. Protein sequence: CASSRNRGRTDTQYF.

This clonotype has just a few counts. CDR3 loop: CASSLSYGEQFF. As DNA, the CDR3 is TGTGCCAGCAGTCTATCCTACGGTGAGCAGTTCTTC. The chain recombines TRBV5-4 with TRBJ2-1; D remains ambiguous. The germline V and J ends were trimmed by 5 bases and 9 bases, with 12 bases remaining between them. CDR1 SGHNT and CDR2 YYREEE come from the germline V gene (reference sequence). The CDR3 contains 12 residues. The variable domain in full, completed from reference TRBV5-4 and TRBJ2-1, reads ETGVTQSPTHLIKTRGQQVTLRCSSQSGHNTVSWYQQALGQGPQFIFQYYREEENGRGNFPPRFSGLQFPNYSSELNVNALELDDSALYLCASSLSYGEQFFGPGTRLTVL.

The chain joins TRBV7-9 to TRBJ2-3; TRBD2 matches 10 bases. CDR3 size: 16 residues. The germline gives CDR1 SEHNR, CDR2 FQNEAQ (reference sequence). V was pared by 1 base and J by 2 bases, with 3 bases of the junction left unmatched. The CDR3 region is CASSLERGGTTDTQYF. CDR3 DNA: TGTGCCAGCAGCTTAGAGCGGGGGGGCACCACAGATACGCAGTATTTT.